The rows below give T cell receptor beta chains drawn from one sample of a study of early T cells in non-severe SARS-CoV-2 infection. MiXCR was run by TCRdb on the 5' RACE reads, yielding one entry per CDR3 protein. The sample lists roughly 30,000 distinct CDR3 sequences, 5.5% to 6.5% occurring once. Specimen: whole blood. These receptor sequences come from an adult who was a healthcare worker with PCR-confirmed SARS-CoV-2 infection or an uninfected control (not recorded which). CDR3s include the opening cysteine and the closing phenylalanine or tryptophan. Fields, in order: D gene, J gene, V gene, clone size, CDR3 protein, CDR3 DNA. D genes are given only for firm matches. Only some rows state a clone size, as once, few, many or a class for expanded clones.

.,TRBJ1-5,TRBV20-1,many,CSARTGGESQHF,TGCAGTGCTAGAACAGGAGGGGAGTCCCAGCATTTT
TRBD2,TRBJ2-3,TRBV11-3,many,CASSLGLAGTTDTQYF,TGTGCCAGCAGCTTAGGGCTAGCGGGGACCACAGATACGCAGTATTTT
TRBD1,TRBJ1-2,TRBV12-3/TRBV12-4,few,CASSQGGGYGYTF,TGTGCCAGCAGTCAGGGGGGCGGCTATGGCTACACCTTC
.,TRBJ2-5,TRBV27,few,CASSSGATGGETQYF,TGTGCCAGCAGTTCTGGGGCTACCGGGGGAGAGACCCAGTACTTC
TRBD2,TRBJ2-1,TRBV4-2,.,CASSQDSSGVSYNEQFF,TGTGCCAGCAGCCAAGATTCTAGCGGGGTGTCCTACAATGAGCAGTTCTTC
.,TRBJ1-1,TRBV20-1,few,CSAVQGANTEAFF,TGCAGTGCTGTACAGGGTGCTAACACTGAAGCTTTCTTT
.,TRBJ2-2,TRBV29-1,many,CSVEVGSGTGGELFF,TGCAGCGTTGAAGTGGGTTCGGGGACTGGCGGGGAGCTGTTTTTT
.,TRBJ2-3,TRBV24-1,many,CATSGSTGRTDTQYF,TGTGCCACCAGTGGTTCAACAGGGCGCACAGATACGCAGTATTTT
TRBD2,TRBJ2-1,TRBV7-8,.,CASSPYPPNGAGGASNEQFF,TGTGCCAGCAGCCCTTACCCCCCCAACGGAGCGGGGGGCGCGAGCAATGAGCAGTTCTTC
.,TRBJ2-3,TRBV4-2,many,CASSHGPTGDDTQYF,TGTGCCAGCAGCCACGGACCAACGGGGGATGATACGCAGTATTTT
.,TRBJ2-5,TRBV20-1,.,CSASYRLLRETQYF,TGCAGTGCTAGTTATCGACTGCTCCGGGAGACCCAGTACTTC
TRBD2,TRBJ2-3,TRBV25-1,many,CASSTPRGGREDTQYF,TGTGCCAGCAGTACTCCTCGCGGGGGGCGGGAAGATACGCAGTATTTT
.,TRBJ2-2,TRBV28,many,CASSLIYANTGELFF,TGTGCCAGCAGTTTAATTTACGCGAACACCGGGGAGCTGTTTTTT
.,TRBJ2-5,TRBV3-1,many,CASSQRETQYF,TGTGCCAGCAGCCAACGAGAGACCCAGTACTTC
TRBD2,TRBJ2-2,TRBV20-1,.,CSASLSGGTGELFF,TGCAGTGCCTCACTCTCGGGAGGAACCGGGGAGCTGTTTTTT
.,TRBJ1-4,TRBV10-3,.,CAISPGTEKLFF,TGTGCCATCAGCCCGGGGACGGAAAAACTGTTTTTT
TRBD1,TRBJ2-2,TRBV24-1,.,CATSDPGQGTGELFF,TGTGCCACCAGTGATCCGGGACAGGGGACCGGGGAGCTGTTTTTT
.,TRBJ1-2,TRBV29-1,.,CSVDLNYGYTF,TGCAGCGTTGACCTGAACTATGGCTACACCTTC
.,TRBJ2-5,TRBV7-2,many,CASSWGEETQYF,TGTGCCAGCAGCTGGGGGGAAGAGACCCAGTACTTC
TRBD1,TRBJ1-3,TRBV5-4,many,CASSFDREGNTIYF,TGTGCCAGCAGCTTCGACAGGGAGGGAAACACCATATATTTT
.,TRBJ1-1,TRBV20-1,medium-sized,CAPGASNTEAFF,TGCGCCCCGGGGGCCTCGAACACTGAAGCTTTCTTT
.,TRBJ2-7,TRBV6-6,many,CASSYWAVYEQYF,TGTGCCAGCAGTTACTGGGCAGTCTACGAGCAGTACTTC
.,TRBJ2-3,TRBV7-2,many,CASSPGGVQYF,TGTGCCAGCAGCCCCGGGGGAGTGCAGTATTTT
.,TRBJ2-3,TRBV7-2,many,CASSLEGVITDTQYF,TGTGCCAGCAGCTTAGAGGGCGTAATCACAGATACGCAGTATTTT
.,TRBJ2-7,TRBV20-1,many,CSAFRLKGQYSYEQYF,TGCAGTGCTTTTAGGCTAAAGGGTCAGTACTCCTACGAGCAGTACTTC
TRBD2,TRBJ2-1,TRBV12-3/TRBV12-4,many,CASTGGITNEQFF,TGTGCCAGCACCGGGGGGATCACCAATGAGCAGTTCTTC
.,TRBJ1-4,TRBV9,many,CASSTMVGGDGEKLFF,TGTGCCAGCAGCACCATGGTTGGAGGGGATGGTGAAAAACTGTTTTTT
TRBD1,TRBJ2-4,TRBV4-3,.,CASSPSPGTGSVAKNIQYF,TGCGCCAGCAGCCCGAGTCCCGGGACAGGGTCGGTAGCCAAAAACATTCAGTACTTC
.,TRBJ2-5,TRBV20-1,.,CSASRQVMETQYF,TGCAGTGCTAGTAGACAGGTTATGGAGACCCAGTACTTC
.,TRBJ2-1,TRBV12-3/TRBV12-4,.,CASSFTTPGDEQFF,TGTGCCAGCAGTTTCACCACCCCGGGCGACGAGCAGTTCTTC
.,TRBJ1-2,TRBV28,few,CASSLIDYGYTF,TGTGCCAGCAGCCTGATCGACTATGGCTACACCTTC
.,TRBJ2-7,TRBV20-1,many,CSAADAGAVTYEQYF,TGCAGTGCCGCCGACGCCGGGGCCGTAACTTACGAGCAGTACTTC
TRBD2,TRBJ2-7,TRBV7-9,few,CASSSGGTTPIYEQYF,TGTGCCAGCAGCTCAGGAGGGACTACCCCAATCTACGAGCAGTACTTC
.,TRBJ2-6,TRBV29-1,many,CSVEDRPRGTGANVLTF,TGCAGCGTTGAAGATCGACCGAGGGGAACTGGGGCCAACGTCCTGACTTTC
TRBD1,TRBJ2-7,TRBV27,many,CASSLTGQVFYEQYF,TGTGCCAGCAGTTTAACGGGACAGGTTTTCTACGAGCAGTACTTC
.,TRBJ2-2,TRBV20-1,many,CSAHKTPYTGELFF,TGCAGTGCCCATAAGACACCTTACACCGGGGAGCTGTTTTTT
.,TRBJ1-4,TRBV6-5,.,CASSYSEDFPPPNEKLFF,TGTGCCAGCAGTTACTCGGAAGATTTCCCCCCCCCTAATGAAAAACTGTTTTTT
.,TRBJ2-7,TRBV20-1,many,CSARDRSGPLTSYEQYF,TGCAGTGCTAGAGATCGTTCAGGGCCTCTCACCTCCTACGAGCAGTACTTC
TRBD2,TRBJ2-7,TRBV10-3,few,CAISDVPGGGDEQYF,TGTGCCATCAGTGATGTTCCGGGGGGTGGTGACGAGCAGTACTTC
.,TRBJ2-2,TRBV7-9,many,CASSSRTRRRTGELFF,TGTGCCAGCAGTTCTAGGACCCGCCGGCGCACCGGGGAGCTGTTTTTT
.,TRBJ1-2,TRBV4-3,.,CASSQARAEWYYGYTF,TGCGCCAGCAGCCAAGCGAGGGCAGAGTGGTACTATGGCTACACCTTC
.,TRBJ2-3,TRBV7-9,.,CASSSGLIHTDTQYF,TGTGCCAGCAGCTCGGGACTCATACACACAGATACGCAGTATTTT
TRBD1,TRBJ1-2,TRBV28,few,CASSLDPTGDGYTF,TGTGCCAGCAGTCTAGACCCGACAGGGGATGGCTACACCTTC
TRBD1,TRBJ2-3,TRBV7-6,.,CASSLATGLGEDTQYF,TGTGCCAGCAGCTTAGCGACAGGGCTAGGGGAAGATACGCAGTATTTT
.,TRBJ2-7,TRBV12-3/TRBV12-4,many,CASSLAGLPYEQYF,TGTGCCAGCAGTTTAGCGGGTCTTCCCTACGAGCAGTACTTC
.,TRBJ2-1,TRBV12-3/TRBV12-4,many,CASSPPGLVNEQFF,TGTGCCAGCAGCCCCCCGGGTCTAGTCAATGAGCAGTTCTTC
.,TRBJ2-1,TRBV2,few,CASSVGRSPRNEQFF,TGTGCCAGCAGTGTCGGACGTAGCCCAAGAAATGAGCAGTTCTTC
TRBD1,TRBJ1-3,TRBV6-5,many,CASISPRDRGRGGNTIYF,TGTGCCAGCATTTCTCCGCGGGACAGGGGGCGAGGAGGAAACACCATATATTTT
.,TRBJ2-2,TRBV5-4,many,CASSSDLARNTGELFF,TGTGCCAGCAGCTCGGATTTAGCGAGGAACACCGGGGAGCTGTTTTTT
.,TRBJ2-3,TRBV29-1,.,CSVGTRYTQYF,TGCAGCGTTGGGACAAGATATACGCAGTATTTT
.,TRBJ1-2,TRBV7-2,many,CASSLVVSGYGYTF,TGTGCCAGCAGCTTAGTAGTCTCCGGCTATGGCTACACCTTC
.,TRBJ1-5,TRBV4-2,few,CASSPTTGSNQPQHF,TGTGCCAGCAGCCCTACAACTGGTAGCAATCAGCCCCAGCATTTT
TRBD1,TRBJ1-1,TRBV7-2,few,CASSPTGDRTEAFF,TGTGCCAGCAGCCCCACAGGGGATCGAACTGAAGCTTTCTTT
.,TRBJ2-3,TRBV20-1,many,CSARVAATDTQYF,TGCAGTGCTAGAGTAGCGGCCACAGATACGCAGTATTTT
.,TRBJ1-1,TRBV4-3,many,CATSRQANTEAFF,TGCGCCACCTCGAGACAGGCGAACACTGAAGCTTTCTTT
.,TRBJ2-7,TRBV11-2,many,CASSSLSAIMYEQYF,TGTGCCAGCAGCTCGTTATCCGCGATCATGTACGAGCAGTACTTC
.,TRBJ2-1,TRBV12-3/TRBV12-4,few,CASSLALNEQFF,TGTGCCAGCAGTTTAGCCCTCAATGAGCAGTTCTTC
TRBD1,TRBJ2-2,TRBV7-9,few,CASEDRDSYTGELFF,TGTGCCAGCGAGGACCGGGACAGTTACACCGGGGAGCTGTTTTTT
TRBD1,TRBJ2-3,TRBV4-2,few,CASSLTPGQVGTDTQYF,TGTGCCAGCAGCCTAACCCCTGGACAGGTTGGCACAGATACGCAGTATTTT